These T cell receptor beta chains were read from a single sample in a study of T cell repertoires in cytomegalovirus infection. TCRdb ran MiXCR on the reads and lists one entry per CDR3 protein. The sample contains about 140,000 distinct CDR3 sequences, about 6.1% of which appear only once. The sample was PBMCs. Every receptor here comes from a human donor in good health (CMV status not recorded). Some clones in this sample may be carry-over from other donors' samples. Each CDR3 is given with its conserved first and last residue. D genes are given only for firm matches. Clone sizes are given selectively: once, few, many, or a class where the clone is expanded.

V gene,J gene,clone size,D gene,CDR3 DNA,CDR3 protein
TRBV10-1,TRBJ1-2,many,.,TGCGCCAGCAGCGCTAGGAAAGACAGTGGAGGCTACACCTTC,CASSARKDSGGYTF
TRBV5-1,TRBJ2-1,few,.,TGCGCCAGCAGCTTGGAATCCCCCCAGGCCAATGAGCAGTTCTTC,CASSLESPQANEQFF
TRBV11-2,TRBJ2-2,.,.,TGTGCCAGCAGCTTAAACCGACCCGGGGAGCTGTTTTTT,CASSLNRPGELFF
TRBV7-6,TRBJ1-5,many,.,TGTGCCAGCAGCTTAAACTCCCCAAGCTATAGCAATCAGCCCCAGCATTTT,CASSLNSPSYSNQPQHF
TRBV14,TRBJ2-1,.,.,TGTGCCAGCAGCCAAGGGAACCCCTCAATGGGGCAGTTCTTC,CASSQGNPSMGQFF
TRBV11-2,TRBJ2-1,many,TRBD2,TGTGCCAGCAGCTCGTTCTTAACCGGGACTAGTGCCAGAAATGAGCAGTTCTTC,CASSSFLTGTSARNEQFF
TRBV20-1,TRBJ2-3,.,TRBD2,TGCAGTGCCCCTCCGGGGGGGATCACAGATACGCAGTATTTT,CSAPPGGITDTQYF
TRBV7-2,TRBJ2-7,many,.,TGTGCCAGCAGCTTAGCATGGGGGAACGACGAGCAGTACTTC,CASSLAWGNDEQYF
TRBV11-1,TRBJ1-1,many,TRBD1,TGTGCCACCTCTCGAATGACAGGGAATGTTGAAGCTTTCTTT,CATSRMTGNVEAFF
TRBV2,TRBJ2-3,.,TRBD2,TGTGCCAGCAGGGATGGGAGCGGGAGACCTAATACGCAGTATTTT,CASRDGSGRPNTQYF
TRBV5-5,TRBJ2-4,few,.,TGTGCCAGCAGCTTACAGGATCTAGCCAAAAACATTCAGTACTTC,CASSLQDLAKNIQYF
TRBV7-8,TRBJ1-4,.,.,TGTGCCAGCAGCTTAGTAGGACGGGGTAATGAAAAACTGTTTTTT,CASSLVGRGNEKLFF
TRBV12-3/TRBV12-4,TRBJ1-6,few,TRBD1,TGTGCCAGCAGTCCGACAGGGGGGAATTCACCCCTCCACTTT,CASSPTGGNSPLHF
TRBV15,TRBJ1-2,few,TRBD1,TGTGCCACCAGCAGAGATCTTAGGCAGGGGGATGGCTACACCTTC,CATSRDLRQGDGYTF
TRBV7-2,TRBJ2-3,many,TRBD2,TGTGCCAGCAGCTTAACTACTAGCGGGAATACGCAGTATTTT,CASSLTTSGNTQYF
TRBV20-1,TRBJ2-3,.,.,TGCAGTGCCGTCGTGGGGCTTGGGGATACGCAGTATTTT,CSAVVGLGDTQYF
TRBV12-3/TRBV12-4,TRBJ2-5,many,.,TGTGCCAGCAGCCTACAGGGAAAGCAAGAGACCCAGTACTTC,CASSLQGKQETQYF
TRBV20-1,TRBJ2-2,few,TRBD1,TGCAGTGCTAGAGGACAGGGATGGAGCGGGGAGCTGTTTTTT,CSARGQGWSGELFF
TRBV6-1,TRBJ2-1,few,.,TGTGCCAGCAGTCGGGACGCAAGCTCCTACAATGAGCAGTTCTTC,CASSRDASSYNEQFF
TRBV19,TRBJ2-7,many,TRBD2,TGTGCCAGTAGTGTAAGAGCCGTCGGGGGGGCGTACTACGAGCAGTACTTC,CASSVRAVGGAYYEQYF
TRBV7-2,TRBJ2-7,.,.,TGTGCCAGCAGCTTAGAAGGGTTGGGGGAGCAGTACTTC,CASSLEGLGEQYF